This T cell receptor (beta chain) appears in the sequencing data of a study of T cell changes during pregnancy in multiple sclerosis (dated by TCRdb to about 2019). In the study overall: Changes in the T cell repertoire over the course of pregnancy were examined in this study in women with multiple sclerosis.

The library relied on the immunoSEQ multiplex PCR assay. TCRdb holds this immuneACCESS table with in-frame rearrangements only. Some clones are missing; in checked studies, unresolved V genes explain under half, and the rest has no known cause. For this sample there are fewer than 70,000 clones; nearly 90% appear just once. Of the sample, 2% to 3% is held by the ten largest clones. About this clone: It lacks a known antigen. Qualities for individual bases were not recorded, and no much larger clone is one base off.

Including cysteine and phenylalanine, the CDR3 has 17 amino acids. This entry keeps only the CDR3 DNA: 51 bases, framed from base 1. CDR1 GTSNPN and CDR2 SVGIG were looked up in the germline V gene (reference sequence). The germline V end is reduced by 2 bases and the J end by 3 bases; junction bases left unmatched: 14. Sequenced here: peripheral blood, sampled in the first trimester of pregnancy. The source is a female donor with multiple sclerosis, enrolled in a pregnancy study. The chain employs TRBV30 and TRBJ1-2; the central 8 bases match TRBD1. The DNA is TGTGCCTGGAGTCGGTTGGGGCAGGGGGCGAAAGACTATGGCTACACCTTC. It translates to CAWSRLGQGAKDYGYTF.